The 5 T cell receptor beta chains reported below all come from one sample, sequenced in a study of a mutant IDH1 vaccine in newly diagnosed glioma. Described time point: week 35, safety follow-up. Mutant IDH1 20-mer peptide, at 300 ug, made up each vaccine dose, with topical imiquimod. The assay was immunoSEQ multiplex PCR, and TCRdb's table has in-frame clones only and misses some. The sample holds 60,000 to 75,000 clones; around 87% are singletons and the top ten take 2% to 2.5%. These receptors are not linked to any known antigen. The input for sequencing was PBMCs, taken from a glioma patient whose treatment included an IDH1 peptide vaccine. All receptors come from a man aged 30 to 45 with glioma.

The rearrangement joins TRBV7-3 to TRBJ2-5; TRBD2 matches 8 bases. The junction had 3 bases not matched to a gene; V was cut back by 3 bases and J by 3 bases. Germline CDR1 and CDR2: SGHTA and FQGTGA. The CDR3 is 14 residues long. CDR3 nucleotides: TGTGCCAGCAGCTTGACGGGAGGGGAAGAGACCCAGTACTTC. Translation gives CASSLTGGEETQYF.

V gene TRBV29-1 combines with J gene TRBJ2-3; TRBD2 matches at 8 bases. Germline V gene lookup returns CDR1 SQVTM and CDR2 ANQGSEA. This CDR3 spans 14 amino acids. J gave up 2 bases and V 5 bases, and 6 bases lay outside the gene matches. As DNA, the CDR3 is TGCAGCGTTCGCACTAGCGGATTCACAGATACGCAGTATTTT. This gives the protein CSVRTSGFTDTQYF.

The chain joins TRBV6-1 to TRBJ2-4; weak D call: TRBD1 (7 bases). The CDR3 loop spans 12 amino acids. Germline-derived CDR1 and CDR2 are MNHNS and SASEGT. V was cut by 10 bases and J by 12 bases, with 19 bases left in between. In DNA form, the CDR3 reads TGTGCCACGGGATCAAGCCAGGGGGGTCAGTACTTC. Its protein product is CATGSSQGGQYF.

The gene calls are TRBV6-5 and TRBJ1-6; D is undetermined. CDR1 MNHEY and CDR2 SVGAGI come from the germline V gene. V was pared by 4 bases and J by 8 bases, with 9 bases between. The CDR3 is 13 amino acids. The CDR3 DNA reads as TGTGCCAGCAGTTTCTTAGATGATTCACCCCTCCACTTT. Its translation is CASSFLDDSPLHF.

In this sample, this clone turned up once. The genes are TRBV11-2 and TRBJ2-5, with 7 nucleotides matching TRBD1. The closer fit of TRBJ2-7 to the DNA end suggests the J call may be wrong. Looked up from germline, CDR1 is SGHAT and CDR2 is FQNNGV. This CDR3 has 15 amino acids. The CDR3, as DNA: TGTGCCAGCAGCTTATCCGCAGGGGGACGGTACGAGCAGTACTTC. Translating it yields CASSLSAGGRYEQYF.